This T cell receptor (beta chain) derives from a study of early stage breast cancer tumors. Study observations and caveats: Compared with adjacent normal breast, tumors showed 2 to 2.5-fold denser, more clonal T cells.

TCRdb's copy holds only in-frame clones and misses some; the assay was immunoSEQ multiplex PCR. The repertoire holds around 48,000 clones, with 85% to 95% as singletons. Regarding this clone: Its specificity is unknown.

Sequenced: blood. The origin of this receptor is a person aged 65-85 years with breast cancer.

As DNA, the CDR3 is TGTGCCAGCACCGGCGGGACAGGGGGCGCGGGCGGGGAGCTGTTTTTT. This sequence encodes CASTGGTGGAGGELFF. This chain joins TRBV2 and TRBJ2-2; 12 nucleotides align to TRBD1. Germline CDR1 and CDR2: SNHLY and FYNNEI. There are 16 residues in the CDR3. V trimming: 7 bases; J trimming: 7 bases; junction bases outside the gene matches: 10.